The 22 T cell receptor beta chains below come from one sample, sequenced in a study of CD8 T cells in ankylosing spondylitis. TCRdb reanalysed the 5' RACE reads using MiXCR and keeps one entry per CDR3 protein. The sample shows some 250,000 distinct CDR3 sequences, 20% to 30% of them seen only once. The source material was blood, either unsorted or a sorted T cell fraction (not recorded which). The receptors were gathered from a male donor with ankylosing spondylitis or in good health (not recorded which).

This chain joins TRBV20-1 and TRBJ1-6; no reliable D call. The CDR3 spans 13 residues. The germline V gene encodes CDR1 DFQATT and CDR2 SNEGSKA (reference sequence). The ends were cut back, 5 bases at V and 0 bases at J, with 5 bases in the middle. The CDR3 loop is CSAPSSYNSPLHF. The CDR3 DNA is TGCAGTGCTCCCAGCTCCTATAATTCACCCCTCCACTTT.

This chain uses TRBV7-2 with TRBJ2-5; D is unresolved. The germline V gene encodes CDR1 SGHTA and CDR2 FQGNSA. The CDR3 contains 16 residues. Between the trimmed V and J ends, which lost 0 bases and 4 bases, there was a span of 15 bases. This chain's CDR3 is CASSLAISWFRETQYF. CDR3 coding DNA: TGTGCCAGCAGCTTAGCCATTAGTTGGTTTCGAGAGACCCAGTACTTC.

This chain links TRBV20-1 with TRBJ2-2; the match to TRBD1 covers 11 bases. The CDR3 covers 16 residues. CDR1 is DFQATT and CDR2 is SNEGSKA in the germline V gene (reference sequence). V lost 6 bases to trimming and J lost 4 bases; unmatched junction nucleotides: 10. The CDR3 is CSARDPGQGGTGELFF. The CDR3 coding sequence is TGCAGTGCGAGGGACCCGGGACAGGGGGGCACCGGGGAGCTGTTTTTT.

Points on this clonotype: This may arise from a read error, as a much more abundant clone is one base away. The genes are TRBV3-1 and TRBJ2-1; D may be TRBD1 or TRBD2 (6 bases each). V shed 1 base and J shed 8 bases, with 18 bases lying between them. Germline values: CDR1 LGHDT, CDR2 YNNKEL (reference sequence). The CDR3 length is 16 residues. CDR3 in amino acids: CASSQVSLVGGYEQFF. Written as DNA, the CDR3 is TGTGCCAGCAGCCAAGTGTCCCTGGTCGGGGGCTATGAGCAGTTCTTC.

This clonotype was observed at least ten times. This chain connects TRBV20-1 to TRBJ2-3; the D gene is possibly TRBD2 (7 bases). The length of the CDR3 is 15 residues. Trimming shortened V by 6 bases and J by 2 bases, and 18 bases separated the two germline ends. CDR1 DFQATT and CDR2 SNEGSKA come from the germline V gene (reference sequence). The CDR3 DNA reads TGCAGTGCCACCGGGGGGCGGGGGACCACAGATACGCAGTATTTT. Amino acid sequence: CSATGGRGTTDTQYF.

This clonotype has a count of ten or more. The chain has TRBV6-1 and TRBJ2-3; D ambiguous. The CDR3 runs 12 residues. CDR1 MNHNS and CDR2 SASEGT come from the germline V gene. Deletions cut 5 bases from V and 3 bases from J, with 6 bases between. The CDR3 DNA sequence: TGTGCCAGCAGTCCAGAAACAGATACGCAGTATTTT. It is translated as CASSPETDTQYF.

This clonotype was recorded at least ten times. This chain uses TRBV20-1 with TRBJ2-7, with 10 bases aligning to TRBD2. After removal of 3 bases from V and 4 bases from J, the junction contained 6 bases not matched to a gene. CDR1 is DFQATT, CDR2 SNEGSKA, per germline (reference sequence). The CDR3 runs to 14 residues. The CDR3 DNA is TGCAGTGCTAGCGAGAGCGGGGGGGCTTACGAGCAGTACTTC. Translation: CSASESGGAYEQYF.

V is TRBV6-1 and J is TRBJ2-7, with 7 nucleotides matching TRBD1. The CDR3 extends over 12 amino acids. The germline V gene encodes CDR1 MNHNS and CDR2 SASEGT. V dropped 6 bases and J dropped 5; count of bases not matched to a gene: 4. The CDR3 nucleotides are TGTGCCAGCAGAGACAGGGCCAACGAGCAGTACTTC. Encoded protein: CASRDRANEQYF.

The chain uses TRBV5-1 and TRBJ2-1; D may be TRBD1 or TRBD2 (5 bases each). Trimming stripped 4 bases from V and 4 bases from J, with 18 bases between. The germline CDR1 and CDR2 sequences are SGHRS and YFSETQ. The CDR3 has 16 residues. The DNA for the CDR3 is TGCGCCAGCAGCCTTGGAGGCACAGGATTTTACAATGAGCAGTTCTTC. It translates to CASSLGGTGFYNEQFF.

The rearrangement joins TRBV20-1 to TRBJ1-1; D unresolved. The CDR3 loop spans 12 amino acids. The germline gives CDR1 DFQATT, CDR2 SNEGSKA (reference sequence). V dropped 7 bases and J dropped 0 bases, with 9 bases sitting between them. CDR3 nucleotides: TGCAGTGTTGTCTCGGTGAACACTGAAGCTTTCTTT. Translation gives CSVVSVNTEAFF.

The rearrangement uses TRBV2 and TRBJ2-1, with TRBD2 matching over 7 bases. The junction had 5 bases not matched to a gene; V was cut back by 1 base and J by 11 bases. The CDR3 runs 13 residues. Germline V gene lookup returns CDR1 SNHLY and CDR2 FYNNEI. CDR3 bases: TGTGCCAGCAGTGAAGGGGAGGGGCGTAAGCAGTTCTTC. Protein product: CASSEGEGRKQFF.

This clonotype was observed many times. The rearrangement joins TRBV6-5 to TRBJ1-2, with D hard to call. CDR3 length equals 16 residues. Per germline, CDR1 MNHEY and CDR2 SVGAGI. Trimming cost V 0 bases and J 0 bases, with 11 bases left between them. The CDR3 sequence is CASSYSLGFSNYGYTF. DNA for the CDR3: TGTGCCAGCAGTTACTCGCTGGGCTTCTCTAACTATGGCTACACCTTC.

In its sample, this clonotype was seen many times. The CDR3 sequence is CASSLTGDQPQHF. The CDR3 DNA sequence: TGTGCCAGCAGTTTGACAGGGGATCAGCCCCAGCATTTT. The rearrangement joins TRBV12-3 or TRBV12-4 to TRBJ1-5, with 8 bases lining up with TRBD1. This CDR3 has 13 amino acids. V shed 3 bases and J 5 bases; nucleotides not matched to a gene: 0.

The count of this clonotype is one. This CDR3 is CASRGEVGGILPDTQYF. CDR3 DNA: TGTGCCAGCAGGGGAGAGGTCGGGGGGATACTACCGGATACGCAGTATTTT. The chain links TRBV7-4 to TRBJ2-3, with 7 bases fitting TRBD2. Germline loops: CDR1 SGHVT, CDR2 SQSDAQ. The CDR3 runs to 17 residues. V dropped 6 bases and J dropped 6; count of bases not matched to a gene: 18.

This clonotype showed up many times. V and J are TRBV20-1 and TRBJ1-5; TRBD1 matches 7 bases. This CDR3 comprises 16 residues. Trimming took 0 bases from V and 0 from J; bases not matched to a gene: 5. Germline loops: CDR1 DFQATT, CDR2 SNEGSKA (reference sequence). The CDR3 nucleotides read TGCAGTGCTAGAGACCAAAACAGGGGTAGCAATCAGCCCCAGCATTTT. Translated, it gives CSARDQNRGSNQPQHF.

The rearrangement joins TRBV20-1 to TRBJ2-7; tentatively, D is TRBD2 (6 bases). Germline V gene lookup returns CDR1 DFQATT and CDR2 SNEGSKA (reference sequence). V was pared by 5 bases and J by 1 base, with 18 bases between. The length of the CDR3 is 15 residues. The CDR3 sequence: CSAPWSGGRSYEQYF. The DNA for the CDR3 is TGCAGTGCTCCTTGGTCCGGGGGTAGGTCCTACGAGCAGTACTTC.

This clonotype was counted at least ten times. The genes are TRBV12-3 or TRBV12-4 and TRBJ2-1, with 7 positions matching TRBD1. Losses at the gene ends were 7 bases for V and 12 bases for J; bases not matched to a gene: 12. The length of the CDR3 is 13 residues. This CDR3 reads CASNTGTDKRQFF. DNA for the CDR3: TGTGCCAGCAATACCGGGACAGACAAACGGCAGTTCTTC.

This clonotype came up many times. This chain's CDR3 is CSARDYGGGTGELFF. CDR3 DNA sequence: TGCAGTGCTAGAGATTACGGGGGGGGGACCGGGGAGCTGTTTTTT. This chain links TRBV20-1 with TRBJ2-2; 8 bases match TRBD2. Trimming at V came to 0 bases and at J to 5 bases, leaving 5 bases not matched to a gene. In germline, CDR1 is DFQATT, CDR2 SNEGSKA (reference sequence). CDR3 length: 15 residues.

V gene TRBV20-1 combines with J gene TRBJ2-7; TRBD2 matches 9 bases. CDR3 length equals 14 residues. The V and J ends lost 5 bases and 3 bases, in that order; junction bases with no gene match: 8. Germline CDR1 reads DFQATT; CDR2 reads SNEGSKA (reference sequence). The CDR3 nucleotides read TGCAGTGCTTACACCCTTAGCGGGGGCTACGAGCAGTACTTC. Translating gives CSAYTLSGGYEQYF.

This clonotype has a count of ten or more. It is unclear where the CDR3 begins or ends on the DNA, so no DNA is shown, and the CDR3 is as TCRdb lists it. The gene calls are TRBV25-1 and TRBJ2-7; TRBD1 was called by the table and not checked on the DNA. The CDR3 is 22 residues long, counting both termini. CDR1 is MGHDK, CDR2 SYGVNS, per germline. CDR3 residues: CASRIMDSLLRAVLLASYEQYF.

In its sample, this clonotype was seen many times. J is TRBJ1-6 and V is TRBV5-1, with 7 bases that match TRBD1. The CDR3 contains 15 residues. Germline V gene data show CDR1 as SGHRS and CDR2 as YFSETQ. The junction had 7 bases not matched to a gene; V was cut back by 5 bases and J by 5 bases. CDR3 coding DNA: TGCGCCAGCAGATCCGAGGGGACAGATAATTCACCCCTCCACTTT. It is translated as CASRSEGTDNSPLHF.

The chain carries TRBV7-2 and TRBJ2-1; D tentatively reads TRBD1 or TRBD2 (5 bases each). Germline V gene lookup returns CDR1 SGHTA and CDR2 FQGNSA. V gave up 2 bases and J gave up 8 bases, with 19 bases separating them. This CDR3 spans 16 amino acids. In DNA, the CDR3 is TGTGCCAGCAGCTTAAGCACTACCCGGGACCTTGATGAGCAGTTCTTC. Its translation is CASSLSTTRDLDEQFF.